Shown below are 11 T cell receptor beta chains from a single sample sequenced in a study of T cell repertoires in cytomegalovirus infection. For these receptors, no antigen is known. Each CDR3 protein is one row after TCRdb ran MiXCR on the reads. The profile shows 250,000 to 300,000 distinct CDR3 sequences, 20% to 25% of them singletons. The sample in question was cultured PBMCs, obtained from culture after CMV antigen stimulation. The receptors were gathered from a human donor in good health (CMV status not recorded). Some clones in this sample may be carry-over from other donors' samples.

This chain uses TRBV11-3 with TRBJ2-1, with D possibly matching TRBD1 (6 bases). This CDR3 is built from 15 residues. Germline V lookup: CDR1 SGHNT, CDR2 YENEEA. V was trimmed by 4 bases and J by 0 bases, leaving 10 bases between them. In nucleotides, the CDR3 is TGTGCCAGCAGCTCAGGGGCCAACTCCTACAATGAGCAGTTCTTC. Protein product: CASSSGANSYNEQFF.

There are many counts of this clonotype. This chain connects TRBV7-2 to TRBJ1-1; D is uncertain. Germline V gene lookup returns CDR1 SGHTA and CDR2 FQGNSA. V lost 0 bases and J 2 bases, leaving 7 bases between the germline ends. CDR3 length: 14 residues. CDR3 amino acids: CASSLARVNTEAFF. CDR3 bases: TGTGCCAGCAGCTTAGCGCGGGTAAACACTGAAGCTTTCTTT.

This clonotype was detected only a few times. This chain uses TRBV19 with TRBJ1-5, with D uncertain. Trimming took 5 bases from V and 6 from J, leaving 14 bases between them. The CDR3 runs to 14 residues. Per the germline V gene, CDR1 is LNHDA and CDR2 is SQIVND (reference sequence). CDR3 nucleotides: TGTGCCAGTAGTGGTCAGAGTGGCGGTCAGCCCCAGCATTTT. It yields the protein CASSGQSGGQPQHF.

This clonotype was picked up a small number of times. This chain links TRBV2 with TRBJ2-1; 10 nucleotides agree with TRBD2. The CDR3 covers 16 residues. V was pared by 6 bases and J by 2 bases, with 7 bases of the junction left unmatched. Germline V gene sequence: CDR1 SNHLY, CDR2 FYNNEI. CDR3 DNA: TGTGCCAGCAGACGTACCCTAGCGGGAGCCTACAATGAGCAGTTCTTC. Its translation: CASRRTLAGAYNEQFF.

The rearrangement uses TRBV28 and TRBJ1-1; no reliable D call. The germline V gene has CDR1 MDHEN and CDR2 SYDVKM. Trimming stripped 3 bases from V and 3 bases from J, with 11 bases between. The CDR3 spans 14 residues. CDR3 DNA: TGTGCCAGCAGTTTTCCCCGGGAGTACACTGAAGCTTTCTTT. Encoded protein: CASSFPREYTEAFF.

The table lists this clonotype with many counts. This rearrangement joins TRBV11-3 to TRBJ1-1, with D possibly TRBD1 on 5 matching bases. CDR1 and CDR2 (germline): SGHNT, YENEEA. The CDR3 is made up of 17 amino acids. The ends were cut back, 5 bases at V and 1 base at J, with 20 bases in the middle. CDR3 residues: CASSPRGVGLRNTEAFF. The CDR3 nucleotides are TGTGCCAGCAGCCCGCGGGGGGTGGGTTTAAGGAACACTGAAGCTTTCTTT.

The chain links TRBV7-6 to TRBJ2-1; D is undetermined. CDR1 is SGHVS and CDR2 is FNYEAQ in the germline V gene. The CDR3 spans 14 residues. Trimming pared 5 bases from V and 6 bases from J, leaving 14 bases between. The CDR3 loop reads CASSPRLEVNEQFF. CDR3 in DNA: TGTGCCAGCAGCCCCCGTCTAGAGGTCAATGAGCAGTTCTTC.

The gene calls are TRBV7-9 and TRBJ1-6, with 10 positions matching TRBD1. The CDR3 covers 16 residues. V was pared by 4 bases and J by 5 bases, with 5 bases of the junction left unmatched. Germline CDR1 and CDR2: SEHNR and FQNEAQ (reference sequence). CDR3 DNA: TGTGCCAGCAGCTCAAGGACAGGGGGGAATAATTCACCCCTCCACTTT. Encoded protein: CASSSRTGGNNSPLHF.

This rearrangement joins TRBV5-1 to TRBJ2-5; 8 bases agree with TRBD2. The CDR3 extends over 16 amino acids. CDR1 is SGHRS, CDR2 YFSETQ, per germline. V trimming: 0 bases; J trimming: 1 base; junction bases outside the gene matches: 5. CDR3 residues: CASSLVGSGIQETQYF. For the CDR3, the DNA is TGCGCCAGCAGCTTGGTGGGTAGCGGGATCCAAGAGACCCAGTACTTC.

This clonotype was picked up many times. The chain has TRBV28 and TRBJ2-7; the D gene is possibly TRBD1 (8 bases). The germline V gene encodes CDR1 MDHEN and CDR2 SYDVKM. There are 14 residues in the CDR3. The germline V and J ends were trimmed by 5 bases and 4 bases, with 15 bases remaining between them. The CDR3, as DNA: TGTGCCAGCAGTACAGGGGGGCGGGGGTACGAGCAGTACTTC. Its protein is CASSTGGRGYEQYF. Combining the CDR3 with reference TRBV28 and TRBJ2-7 gives the whole variable domain DVKVTQSSRYLVKRTGEKVFLECVQDMDHENMFWYRQDPGLGLRLIYFSYDVKMKEKGDIPEGYSVSREKKERFSLILESASTNQTSMYLCASSTGGRGYEQYFGPGTRLTVT.

This clonotype was observed a handful of times. In nucleotides, the CDR3 is TGTGCCAGCAGTTTAACCGACCTAACCCACGAGCAGTACTTC. This translates into CASSLTDLTHEQYF. The chain couples TRBV12-3 or TRBV12-4 to TRBJ2-7; D not resolved. V gave up 2 bases and J gave up 5 bases, with 13 bases separating them. CDR3 length: 14 amino acids.